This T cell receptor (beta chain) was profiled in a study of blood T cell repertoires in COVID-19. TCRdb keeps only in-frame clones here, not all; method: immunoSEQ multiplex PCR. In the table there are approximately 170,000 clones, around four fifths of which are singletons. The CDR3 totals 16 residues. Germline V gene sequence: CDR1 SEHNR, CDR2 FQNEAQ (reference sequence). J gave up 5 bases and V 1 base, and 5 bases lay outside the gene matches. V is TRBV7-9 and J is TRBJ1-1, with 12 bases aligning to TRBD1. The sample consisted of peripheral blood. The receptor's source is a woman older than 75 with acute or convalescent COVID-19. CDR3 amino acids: CASSLGDRGRRTEAFF. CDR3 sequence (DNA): TGTGCCAGCAGCTTAGGGGACAGGGGGCGTAGAACTGAAGCTTTCTTT.